A selection of T cell receptor beta chains follows, all from one sample in a study of OX40 agonist ivuxolimab in advanced cancers. Method: immunoSEQ multiplex PCR; TCRdb's copy keeps in-frame clones and lacks some. The sample records about 85,000 clones, roughly 91% being singletons. Sequenced here: CD4+ or CD8+ T cells sorted from blood, sampled in a trial of the OX40 agonist ivuxolimab. These receptor sequences come from an adult with an advanced solid tumor such as melanoma, head and neck, liver or kidney cancer. Each CDR3 is given with its conserved first and last residue. D genes are given only for firm matches. Where a row states a size, it is once, few, many or the class of an expanded clone; other rows omit it.

.	.	TRBV2	TRBJ2-2	CASSELTGELFF	TGTGCCAGCAGTGAACTTACCGGGGAGCTGTTTTTT
.	.	TRBV4-3	TRBJ1-4	CASSQEERGLLFF	TGCGCCAGCAGCCAAGAGGAAAGGGGCCTACTGTTTTTT
.	TRBD1	TRBV15	TRBJ2-1	CATSTTGTGGKNEQFF	TGTGCCACCAGCACCACCGGGACAGGGGGCAAAAATGAGCAGTTCTTC
once	.	TRBV7-8	TRBJ1-1	CASSLVGRGNTEAFF	TGTGCCAGCAGCTTAGTAGGCAGGGGAAATACTGAAGCTTTCTTT
.	.	TRBV19	TRBJ1-1	CASSKNTGNTEAFF	TGTGCCAGTAGTAAGAACACAGGGAACACTGAAGCTTTCTTT
.	.	TRBV7-6	TRBJ2-5	CASSLIKEETQYF	TGTGCCAGCAGCTTAATAAAAGAAGAGACCCAGTACTTC
.	.	TRBV28	TRBJ1-6	CASSLERSSYNSPLHF	TGTGCCAGCAGTTTAGAGAGGAGCTCCTATAATTCACCCCTCCACTTT
.	.	TRBV7-9	TRBJ1-2	CASSPRERREDGYTF	TGTGCCAGCAGCCCCAGGGAGCGTAGGGAGGATGGCTACACCTTC
once	TRBD2	TRBV7-6	TRBJ2-3	CASSLPGTSGGRATDTQYF	TGTGCCAGCAGCCTCCCTGGGACTAGCGGGGGCAGGGCCACAGATACGCAGTATTTT
.	.	TRBV29-1	TRBJ1-1	CSVVPQLVNTEAFF	TGCAGCGTGGTCCCCCAGTTGGTTAACACTGAAGCTTTCTTT
.	.	TRBV6-4	TRBJ1-1	CASRGTPNTEAFF	TGTGCCAGCAGGGGGACACCTAACACTGAAGCTTTCTTT
.	.	TRBV6-6	TRBJ1-2	CASSYHRDLFYGYTF	TGTGCCAGCAGCTACCACCGGGACCTCTTCTATGGCTACACCTTC
.	TRBD1	TRBV5-1	TRBJ2-5	CASSTGTGGWETQYF	TGCGCCAGCAGCACCGGGACAGGGGGTTGGGAGACCCAGTACTTC
.	TRBD1	TRBV7-9	TRBJ2-6	CASNRDSFSGANVLTF	TGTGCCAGCAACAGGGACAGCTTCTCTGGGGCCAACGTCCTGACTTTC
.	.	TRBV7-2	TRBJ1-4	CASSPSAGVRGQGSLFF	TGTGCCAGCAGCCCTTCAGCAGGGGTCCGGGGCCAGGGGTCTCTGTTTTTT
.	TRBD1	TRBV5-1	TRBJ1-1	CASSSLGRGQGEAFF	TGCGCCAGCAGCTCCTTGGGCAGGGGGCAGGGTGAAGCTTTCTTT
.	TRBD2	TRBV18	TRBJ2-7	CASSPLRLAATSSYEQYF	TGTGCCAGCTCACCCCTCCGACTAGCGGCAACGAGCTCCTACGAGCAGTACTTC
.	TRBD2	TRBV5-6	TRBJ2-1	CASNPPLAGKNNEQFF	TGTGCCAGCAACCCCCCACTAGCGGGAAAGAACAATGAGCAGTTCTTC
.	TRBD1	TRBV18	TRBJ2-2	CASSTGVNTGELFF	TGTGCCAGCTCAACAGGGGTAAACACCGGGGAGCTGTTTTTT
.	.	TRBV18	TRBJ2-3	CASSPAGQDTQYF	TGTGCCAGCTCACCAGCCGGTCAGGATACGCAGTATTTT
few	TRBD2	TRBV30	TRBJ2-7	CAWSVPGLASEQYF	TGTGCCTGGAGTGTGCCGGGACTAGCGTCCGAGCAGTACTTC
.	.	TRBV6-6	TRBJ1-2	CASSTGNYGYTF	TGTGCCAGCAGTACCGGGAACTATGGCTACACCTTC
.	.	TRBV5-1	TRBJ1-1	CASSLDSGQAFF	TGCGCCAGCAGCTTGGATTCAGGGCAGGCTTTCTTT
.	.	TRBV28	TRBJ2-2	CASSFEWGRELFF	TGTGCCAGCAGTTTTGAGTGGGGCCGGGAGCTGTTTTTT
.	TRBD1	TRBV25-1	TRBJ1-1	CASSGQGRDTEAFF	TGTGCCAGCAGTGGACAGGGACGCGACACTGAAGCTTTCTTT
.	TRBD1	TRBV30	TRBJ1-1	CAWSGPRQGETEAFF	TGTGCCTGGAGTGGCCCCCGACAGGGAGAAACTGAAGCTTTCTTT
.	TRBD1	TRBV19	TRBJ2-3	CASSLRDRAADTQYF	TGTGCCAGTAGTCTCCGGGACAGGGCGGCAGATACGCAGTATTTT
.	TRBD2	TRBV6-1	TRBJ2-3	CASSPSGGGTDTQYF	TGTGCCAGCAGTCCAAGCGGGGGGGGCACAGATACGCAGTATTTT
.	TRBD2	TRBV6-6	TRBJ2-7	CASSYPSGGTYEQYF	TGTGCCAGCAGTTACCCTAGCGGGGGCACCTACGAGCAGTACTTC
.	.	TRBV10-3	TRBJ2-3	CAISDTGTASPTDTQYF	TGTGCCATCAGCGACACCGGGACTGCGTCCCCCACAGATACGCAGTATTTT
.	.	TRBV11-2	TRBJ2-1	CAGSLRQINEQFF	TGTGCCGGCAGCTTAAGACAGATCAATGAGCAGTTCTTC
.	TRBD1	TRBV7-9	TRBJ1-3	CASSQDRVSGNTIYF	TGTGCCAGCAGCCAAGACAGGGTCTCTGGAAACACCATATATTTT
.	.	TRBV19	TRBJ2-2	CASTIQGETGELFF	TGTGCCAGTACCATCCAGGGTGAGACCGGGGAGCTGTTTTTT
.	.	TRBV5-1	TRBJ2-7	CASSLEGGFYEQYF	TGCGCCAGCAGCTTGGAAGGCGGCTTTTACGAGCAGTACTTC
.	TRBD2	TRBV4-2	TRBJ2-3	CASSQDLTEKSGGTQYF	TGTGCCAGCAGCCAAGATTTGACCGAAAAATCGGGGGGGACGCAGTATTTT
.	.	TRBV27	TRBJ2-2	CASSSTRVLTGELFF	TGTGCCAGCAGTTCCACGCGGGTATTGACCGGGGAGCTGTTTTTT
.	.	TRBV30	TRBJ2-7	CAWMGRAYEQYF	TGTGCCTGGATGGGACGGGCCTACGAGCAGTACTTC
.	TRBD2	TRBV4-2	TRBJ2-3	CASSQASGGDSDTQYF	TGTGCCAGCAGCCAAGCGAGCGGGGGGGACTCAGATACGCAGTATTTT
.	TRBD1	TRBV15	TRBJ2-5	CATSRDYRQGGETQYF	TGTGCCACCAGCAGAGATTACCGACAGGGTGGAGAGACCCAGTACTTC
.	.	TRBV7-3	TRBJ2-3	CASSPGGLRGDTQYF	TGTGCCAGCAGCCCCGGGGGTTTAAGAGGAGATACGCAGTATTTT
.	.	TRBV7-9	TRBJ2-7	CASSDYRLSYEQYF	TGTGCCAGCAGCGACTACAGGCTCTCCTACGAGCAGTACTTC
.	TRBD1	TRBV11-2	TRBJ1-6	CASRRTGRLSSYNSPLHF	TGTGCCAGCAGACGGACAGGCAGATTGAGCTCCTATAATTCACCCCTCCACTTT
.	TRBD1	TRBV6-6	TRBJ1-1	CASSSAQGVTEAFF	TGTGCCAGCAGTTCTGCACAGGGGGTCACTGAAGCTTTCTTT
few	TRBD1	TRBV7-8	TRBJ2-7	CASSSWDSLYEQYF	TGTGCCAGCAGCTCCTGGGACAGTTTATACGAGCAGTACTTC
.	TRBD1	TRBV5-1	TRBJ1-1	CASSFSGGTEAFF	TGCGCCAGCAGCTTCTCAGGGGGCACTGAAGCTTTCTTT
.	.	TRBV25-1	TRBJ1-1	CASSPDRTLNTEAFF	TGTGCCAGCAGCCCTGACAGGACACTGAACACTGAAGCTTTCTTT
.	.	TRBV30	TRBJ2-7	CAWSVGVYEQYF	TGTGCCTGGAGTGTAGGCGTCTACGAGCAGTACTTC
few	.	TRBV7-2	TRBJ1-2	CASSSTTANYGYTF	TGTGCCAGCAGCTCTACGACAGCTAATTATGGCTACACCTTC
.	.	TRBV28	TRBJ1-6	CASNLRARSNSPLHF	TGTGCCAGCAATCTGAGGGCCAGGAGTAATTCACCCCTCCACTTT
few	.	TRBV5-1	TRBJ1-1	CASSGSAGMNTEAFF	TGCGCCAGCAGCGGAAGTGCCGGGATGAACACTGAAGCTTTCTTT
.	TRBD2	TRBV2	TRBJ2-1	CASRLSGVSYNEQFF	TGTGCCAGCAGACTTAGCGGGGTATCCTACAATGAGCAGTTCTTC
once	.	TRBV10-2	TRBJ1-3	CASSGQDNSGNTIYF	TGCGCCAGCAGTGGGCAGGATAACTCTGGAAACACCATATATTTT
.	TRBD2	TRBV7-9	TRBJ2-3	CASSLTSGRTDTQYF	TGTGCCAGCAGCCTAACTAGCGGGAGGACAGATACGCAGTATTTT
.	.	TRBV18	TRBJ2-2	CASSPVGELFF	TGTGCCAGCTCACCAGTCGGGGAGCTGTTTTTT
.	TRBD2	TRBV9	TRBJ2-7	CASSVGGGEKIPYEQYF	TGTGCCAGCAGCGTAGGTGGGGGGGAAAAGATTCCCTACGAGCAGTACTTC
.	TRBD2	TRBV5-4	TRBJ2-3	CASSFPGTSEYF	TGTGCCAGCAGCTTCCCCGGGACTAGCGAGTATTTT
.	TRBD2	TRBV4-1	TRBJ2-5	CASSRNSGGNQETQYF	TGCGCCAGCAGCCGGAATAGCGGGGGGAACCAAGAGACCCAGTACTTC
.	TRBD2	TRBV18	TRBJ2-5	CASSPPGLAGGLQETQYF	TGTGCCAGCTCACCCCCGGGACTAGCGGGGGGGCTACAAGAGACCCAGTACTTC
.	.	TRBV7-2	TRBJ2-7	CASSLGVSYEQYF	TGTGCCAGCAGCTTAGGAGTTTCCTACGAGCAGTACTTC